This is a list of T cell receptor beta chains from one sample in a study of T cell changes during pregnancy in multiple sclerosis. The method was immunoSEQ multiplex PCR; TCRdb's version includes in-frame clones alone and lacks a portion of them. This table holds about 36,000 clones, approximately 92% found once. The sequenced sample consisted of PBMCs (not recorded whether the cells were cultured). These receptors all stem from a female donor with multiple sclerosis, enrolled in a pregnancy study. CDR3s include the opening cysteine and the closing phenylalanine or tryptophan. D genes are given only for firm matches. Some rows mark clone size as missing; the rest say once, few, many or name a class of expanded clone.

j_gene: TRBJ2-1
v_gene: TRBV7-7
abundance: once
d_gene: TRBD2
CDR3aa: CASSFRSGASYNEQFF
CDR3nt: TGTGCTAGCAGCTTCAGAAGCGGGGCCTCCTACAATGAGCAGTTCTTC

j_gene: TRBJ2-1
v_gene: TRBV4-1
abundance: NA
d_gene: TRBD1
CDR3aa: CASSSGQGLLKFF
CDR3nt: TGCGCCAGCAGCTCCGGACAGGGCCTGCTGAAGTTCTTC

j_gene: TRBJ1-5
v_gene: TRBV4-1
abundance: NA
d_gene: TRBD1
CDR3aa: CASSQVLQGSQPQHF
CDR3nt: TGCGCCAGCAGCCAAGTTTTACAGGGGTCTCAGCCCCAGCATTTT

j_gene: TRBJ1-1
v_gene: TRBV5-8
abundance: NA
d_gene: NA
CDR3aa: CASSFTGRGAFF
CDR3nt: TGTGCCAGCAGCTTTACCGGGAGGGGAGCTTTCTTT

j_gene: TRBJ2-7
v_gene: TRBV11-1
abundance: few
d_gene: TRBD2
CDR3aa: CASSLLLGGSGAEQYF
CDR3nt: TGTGCCAGCAGCTTACTCTTGGGCGGGAGTGGCGCCGAGCAGTACTTC

j_gene: TRBJ1-2
v_gene: TRBV30
abundance: NA
d_gene: NA
CDR3aa: CAWPYHLTGFYGYTF
CDR3nt: TGTGCCTGGCCCTACCACTTGACAGGCTTCTATGGCTACACCTTC

j_gene: TRBJ2-5
v_gene: TRBV5-6
abundance: NA
d_gene: TRBD1
CDR3aa: CASSLQGLARETQYF
CDR3nt: TGTGCCAGCAGCTTACAGGGGTTGGCGAGAGAGACCCAGTACTTC

j_gene: TRBJ2-1
v_gene: TRBV19
abundance: NA
d_gene: TRBD2
CDR3aa: CASSINLAGGRNEQFF
CDR3nt: TGTGCCAGTAGTATAAACCTAGCGGGAGGTCGAAATGAGCAGTTCTTC

j_gene: TRBJ1-2
v_gene: TRBV6-6
abundance: NA
d_gene: TRBD1
CDR3aa: CASSSTTGDYGYTF
CDR3nt: TGTGCCAGCAGTTCCACGACAGGGGACTATGGCTACACCTTC

j_gene: TRBJ2-1
v_gene: TRBV5-1
abundance: NA
d_gene: NA
CDR3aa: CASSLVSPYRSYNEQFF
CDR3nt: TGCGCCAGCAGCTTGGTTAGTCCCTACCGCTCCTACAATGAGCAGTTCTTC

j_gene: TRBJ2-1
v_gene: TRBV7-7
abundance: NA
d_gene: TRBD2
CDR3aa: CASSRSPGLAGWDEQFF
CDR3nt: TGTGCCAGCAGCCGCAGTCCGGGACTAGCGGGATGGGATGAGCAGTTCTTC

j_gene: TRBJ2-7
v_gene: TRBV5-5
abundance: NA
d_gene: TRBD2
CDR3aa: CASSLGLADYEQYF
CDR3nt: TGTGCCAGCAGCCTTGGACTAGCGGACTACGAGCAGTACTTC

j_gene: TRBJ2-7
v_gene: TRBV2
abundance: NA
d_gene: NA
CDR3aa: CASSEQGPYYEQYF
CDR3nt: TGTGCCAGCAGTGAACAGGGACCCTACTACGAGCAGTACTTC

j_gene: TRBJ2-3
v_gene: TRBV10-3
abundance: NA
d_gene: NA
CDR3aa: CAIRRGPNLHTDTQYF
CDR3nt: TGTGCCATCAGACGTGGGCCCAATTTACACACAGATACGCAGTATTTT

j_gene: TRBJ1-5
v_gene: TRBV28
abundance: NA
d_gene: NA
CDR3aa: CASSFGTAGNQPQHF
CDR3nt: TGTGCCAGCAGTTTCGGGACGGCAGGGAATCAGCCCCAGCATTTT

j_gene: TRBJ1-4
v_gene: TRBV6-5
abundance: NA
d_gene: NA
CDR3aa: CASSSEGTNEKLFF
CDR3nt: TGTGCCAGCAGTTCGGAGGGCACGAATGAAAAACTGTTTTTT

j_gene: TRBJ2-6
v_gene: TRBV15
abundance: NA
d_gene: NA
CDR3aa: CATSTLRGGEAGANVLTF
CDR3nt: TGTGCCACCAGCACACTCCGGGGAGGAGAGGCTGGGGCCAACGTCCTGACTTTC

j_gene: TRBJ2-1
v_gene: TRBV11-2
abundance: NA
d_gene: TRBD2
CDR3aa: CASSFTGGIEQFF
CDR3nt: TGTGCCAGCAGCTTTACGGGAGGGATTGAGCAGTTCTTC

j_gene: TRBJ2-1
v_gene: TRBV18
abundance: NA
d_gene: NA
CDR3aa: CASSPTASNEQFF
CDR3nt: TGTGCCAGCTCACCCACCGCTAGCAATGAGCAGTTCTTC

j_gene: TRBJ2-3
v_gene: TRBV9
abundance: NA
d_gene: TRBD2
CDR3aa: CASSGSGVHTDTQYF
CDR3nt: TGTGCCAGCAGCGGGAGCGGGGTCCACACAGATACGCAGTATTTT

j_gene: TRBJ2-7
v_gene: TRBV7-9
abundance: few
d_gene: NA
CDR3aa: CASSLTSLYHEQYF
CDR3nt: TGTGCCAGCAGCTTGACTAGTCTGTACCACGAGCAGTACTTC

j_gene: TRBJ2-5
v_gene: TRBV9
abundance: NA
d_gene: NA
CDR3aa: CASSVGVDRQETQYF
CDR3nt: TGTGCCAGCAGCGTTGGAGTGGACCGCCAAGAGACCCAGTACTTC

j_gene: TRBJ2-2
v_gene: TRBV7-3
abundance: NA
d_gene: TRBD2
CDR3aa: CASSFGGRAGTGELFF
CDR3nt: TGTGCCAGCAGCTTTGGCGGGAGGGCCGGCACCGGGGAGCTGTTTTTT

j_gene: TRBJ2-2
v_gene: TRBV4-2
abundance: NA
d_gene: NA
CDR3aa: CASSQEAWADNTGELFF
CDR3nt: TGTGCCAGCAGCCAAGAAGCATGGGCGGACAACACCGGGGAGCTGTTTTTT

j_gene: TRBJ1-1
v_gene: TRBV10-3
abundance: NA
d_gene: TRBD1
CDR3aa: CATVRTGGNTEAFF
CDR3nt: TGTGCCACCGTAAGGACAGGGGGCAACACTGAAGCTTTCTTT

j_gene: TRBJ2-2
v_gene: TRBV12-5
abundance: NA
d_gene: TRBD1
CDR3aa: CASGKPGQTTGELFF
CDR3nt: TGTGCTAGTGGTAAACCGGGACAGACCACCGGGGAGCTGTTTTTT

j_gene: TRBJ1-3
v_gene: TRBV5-5
abundance: NA
d_gene: NA
CDR3aa: CASSLGQTTGNTIYF
CDR3nt: TGTGCCAGCAGCTTGGGCCAGACGACTGGAAACACCATATATTTT

j_gene: TRBJ2-3
v_gene: TRBV5-1
abundance: NA
d_gene: NA
CDR3aa: CASSLNNLITDTQYF
CDR3nt: TGCGCCAGCAGCTTGAACAACTTAATCACAGATACGCAGTATTTT

j_gene: TRBJ2-5
v_gene: TRBV19
abundance: NA
d_gene: NA
CDR3aa: CASSLLASAGQATQYF
CDR3nt: TGTGCCAGTAGTCTCCTCGCTAGCGCGGGCCAAGCGACCCAGTACTTC

j_gene: TRBJ2-3
v_gene: TRBV19
abundance: NA
d_gene: TRBD2
CDR3aa: CASSSLGTSVTDTQYF
CDR3nt: TGTGCCAGTAGTAGCCTAGGGACTAGCGTTACAGATACGCAGTATTTT

j_gene: TRBJ2-3
v_gene: TRBV5-4
abundance: NA
d_gene: NA
CDR3aa: CASSLGSTDTQYF
CDR3nt: TGTGCCAGCAGCTTAGGAAGCACAGATACGCAGTATTTT

j_gene: TRBJ1-5
v_gene: TRBV19
abundance: NA
d_gene: NA
CDR3aa: CASFGVGEGQPQHF
CDR3nt: TGTGCCAGTTTTGGGGTAGGCGAGGGCCAGCCCCAGCATTTT

j_gene: TRBJ2-3
v_gene: TRBV10-3
abundance: NA
d_gene: TRBD1
CDR3aa: CAISHQNDRADTQYF
CDR3nt: TGTGCCATCAGCCATCAAAACGACAGGGCAGATACGCAGTATTTT

j_gene: TRBJ2-7
v_gene: TRBV19
abundance: NA
d_gene: TRBD1
CDR3aa: CASSTGQGPWEQYF
CDR3nt: TGTGCCAGTAGTACTGGACAGGGACCTTGGGAGCAGTACTTC

j_gene: TRBJ2-1
v_gene: TRBV5-1
abundance: once
d_gene: NA
CDR3aa: CASSLTKDNEQFF
CDR3nt: TGCGCCAGCAGCCTCACAAAAGACAATGAGCAGTTCTTC

j_gene: TRBJ2-3
v_gene: TRBV10-2
abundance: medium-sized
d_gene: TRBD2
CDR3aa: CASSEGLAGDRTQYF
CDR3nt: TGCGCCAGCAGTGAGGGACTAGCGGGAGACCGTACGCAGTATTTT

j_gene: TRBJ2-7
v_gene: TRBV5-4
abundance: NA
d_gene: TRBD1
CDR3aa: CASSPGQTNEQYF
CDR3nt: TGTGCCAGCAGCCCGGGACAGACAAACGAGCAGTACTTC

j_gene: TRBJ2-5
v_gene: TRBV7-2
abundance: NA
d_gene: NA
CDR3aa: CASSLAGYQETQYF
CDR3nt: TGTGCCAGCAGCTTAGCAGGGTACCAAGAGACCCAGTACTTC

j_gene: TRBJ1-2
v_gene: TRBV9
abundance: NA
d_gene: NA
CDR3aa: CASSVGAQGSHYGYTF
CDR3nt: TGTGCCAGCAGCGTAGGAGCTCAGGGGAGTCACTATGGCTACACCTTC

j_gene: TRBJ2-7
v_gene: TRBV27
abundance: NA
d_gene: TRBD1
CDR3aa: CASSLRWTGEYEQYF
CDR3nt: TGTGCCAGCAGTCTGAGGTGGACAGGGGAGTACGAGCAGTACTTC

j_gene: TRBJ2-2
v_gene: TRBV7-9
abundance: NA
d_gene: TRBD1
CDR3aa: CASSPGTGVTGELFF
CDR3nt: TGTGCCAGCAGCCCAGGGACAGGGGTAACCGGGGAGCTGTTTTTT

j_gene: TRBJ2-2
v_gene: TRBV9
abundance: NA
d_gene: NA
CDR3aa: CASSVASPGELFF
CDR3nt: TGTGCCAGCAGCGTAGCTAGCCCCGGGGAGCTGTTTTTT

j_gene: TRBJ1-3
v_gene: TRBV25-1
abundance: NA
d_gene: NA
CDR3aa: CASSEYVGSGNTIYF
CDR3nt: TGTGCCAGCAGTGAATACGTAGGGTCTGGAAACACCATATATTTT

j_gene: TRBJ2-3
v_gene: TRBV5-4
abundance: NA
d_gene: NA
CDR3aa: CASTNISGGPDTQYF
CDR3nt: TGTGCCAGCACGAACATTAGCGGAGGGCCAGATACGCAGTATTTT

j_gene: TRBJ2-7
v_gene: TRBV18
abundance: NA
d_gene: TRBD2
CDR3aa: CASSPPETSGYEQYF
CDR3nt: TGTGCCAGCTCACCACCTGAGACTAGCGGCTACGAGCAGTACTTC

j_gene: TRBJ2-2
v_gene: TRBV18
abundance: NA
d_gene: TRBD2
CDR3aa: CASSPRGDYLTGELFF
CDR3nt: TGTGCCAGCTCACCTAGAGGGGACTACCTCACCGGGGAGCTGTTTTTT

j_gene: TRBJ2-2
v_gene: TRBV5-1
abundance: NA
d_gene: TRBD2
CDR3aa: CASSSGLAGELFF
CDR3nt: TGCGCCAGCAGCTCGGGACTAGCCGGGGAGCTGTTTTTT